This TCR beta chain comes out of a study of response to subunit inactivated influenza vaccine. In this sample, this clonotype turned up a few times. TCRdb re-analysed the RT-PCR reads in MiXCR, keeping a single row per CDR3 protein. The sample holds approximately 170,000 distinct CDR3 sequences, over 9.5% seen once. The CDR3 extends over 11 amino acids. Germline CDR1 and CDR2: SQVTM and ANQGSEA. V was shortened by 5 bases and J by 6 bases, with 7 bases between the two germline ends. The sample was also reused in another study, on T cells expressing NK-cell markers. That paper states: Making the TCR beta cDNA relied on 5'RACE template switching with UMIs. Most of the eight sequenced donors tested HCMV-seropositive; one tested seronegative. T cells sorted in several experiments were restricted to alpha-beta TCR T cells by an anti-gamma-delta TCR antibody. Of the CD8+ T cells in roughly 6 donors, 1.0-7.0% belonged to dominant NKG2C+ clonotypes. Where a handful of donors were concerned, these clonotypes also led the CD3+CD56-NKG2C+ fraction.

The V and J genes are TRBV29-1 and TRBJ2-2, with D unclear. The receptor's source is a man over 45 who received an inactivated influenza vaccine. Sequencing used CD8+ T cells sorted from PBMCs, obtained about 12 days after vaccination. CDR3 protein: CSVPGAGELFF. CDR3 in DNA: TGCAGCGTTCCGGGCGCCGGGGAGCTGTTTTTT.